The 2 T cell receptor beta chains below all came from one sample that was sequenced in a study of CD8+ T cells in alopecia areata. Treatment of the sample: oral pan-JAK inhibitor, 5-10 mg twice daily. RNA extraction was followed by reverse transcription into cDNA, which acted as the sequencing template. The assay was immunoSEQ multiplex PCR, and TCRdb's table has in-frame clones only and misses some. This sample has 95,000 to 150,000 clones; about 50% occur once, and the top ten carry approximately 0.46%. Source: CD4+ T cells sorted from blood, taken at week 4, from a patient treated with tofacitinib. The origin of the receptors is a human donor with alopecia areata.

This chain connects TRBV29-1 to TRBJ2-2; 8 bases fit TRBD2. The CDR3 length is 18 residues. V was clipped by 7 bases and J by 0 bases; unmatched bases: 16. Germline assignment: CDR1 SQVTM and CDR2 ANQGSEA. CDR3 sequence: CSARGGRVSGANTGELFF. CDR3 bases: TGCAGCGCCCGCGGGGGGCGGGTTAGCGGGGCGAACACCGGGGAGCTGTTTTTT.

The chain carries TRBV6-5 and TRBJ2-2; the D gene is possibly TRBD1 (6 bases). Germline lookup yields CDR1 MNHEY and CDR2 SVGAGI. V gave up 5 bases and J gave up 4 bases, with 14 bases separating them. The CDR3 extends over 15 amino acids. CDR3 amino acids: CASSALQQGTGELFF. The DNA for the CDR3 is TGTGCCAGCAGTGCCCTCCAACAGGGCACCGGGGAGCTGTTTTTT.